The 18 T cell receptor beta chains reported below all come from one sample, sequenced in a study of beta chain features in type 1 diabetes. Of the isolated RNA, all was reverse transcribed, and so the sequenced material was expressed TCRB transcripts. This table comes from immunoSEQ multiplex PCR, and its TCRdb copy is limited to in-frame clones, with some not included. The table includes around 340,000 clones, 20% detected once. Input material: naive CD4+ T cells from blood. The receptors were sampled from a woman between 18 and 30 years old in good health.

In regard to this clone: The same CDR3 arises from other DNA sequences in this sample as well. The chain couples TRBV19 to TRBJ1-2; 9 bases agree with TRBD1. With V trimmed by 5 bases and J by 3 bases, 7 bases remained unmatched. Germline V gene data show CDR1 as LNHDA and CDR2 as SQIVND (reference sequence). The CDR3 totals 15 residues. The CDR3 DNA sequence: TGTGCCAGTAGTTCACCGGGACAGGGAGACTATGGCTACACCTTC. Translating gives CASSSPGQGDYGYTF. Full variable domain (remainder filled in from reference TRBV19 and TRBJ1-2): DGGITQSPKYLFRKEGQNVTLSCEQNLNHDAMYWYRQDPGQGLRLIYYSQIVNDFQKGDIAEGYSVSREKKESFPLTVTSAQKNPTAFYLCASSSPGQGDYGYTFGSGTRLTVV.

This sequence joins TRBV5-1 and TRBJ2-7, with 7 bases matching TRBD1. The CDR3 runs 13 residues. Germline loops: CDR1 SGHRS, CDR2 YFSETQ. Trimming removed 7 bases from V and 3 bases from J; junction bases left unmatched: 7. The CDR3 sequence is CASCRDSHYEQYF. DNA of the CDR3: TGCGCCAGCTGCCGGGACAGCCACTACGAGCAGTACTTC. The full variable domain, in which reference TRBV5-1 and TRBJ2-7 provide the parts outside the CDR3, is KAGVTQTPRYLIKTRGQQVTLSCSPISGHRSVSWYQQTPGQGLQFLFEYFSETQRNKGNFPGRFSGRQFSNSRSEMNVSTLELGDSALYLCASCRDSHYEQYFGPGTRLTVT.

The rearrangement links TRBV27 to TRBJ1-1; D possibly corresponds to TRBD1 (5 bases). The germline CDR1 and CDR2 sequences are MNHEY and SMNVEV (reference sequence). The germline V and J ends were trimmed by 6 bases and 4 bases, with 18 bases remaining between them. The length of the CDR3 is 15 residues. The CDR3 protein is CASSLLVSGGTEAFF. In nucleotides, the CDR3 is TGTGCCAGCAGCCTACTCGTCTCGGGGGGCACTGAAGCTTTCTTT.

The V call is TRBV7-9, the J call TRBJ1-1; unclear D gene. In germline, CDR1 is SEHNR, CDR2 FQNEAQ (reference sequence). The CDR3 extends over 13 amino acids. The ends were cut back, 5 bases at V and 1 base at J, with 8 bases in the middle. The DNA for the CDR3 is TGTGCCAGCAGCCCCCGGTGGAACACTGAAGCTTTCTTT. The encoded protein is CASSPRWNTEAFF.

This sequence joins TRBV5-4 and TRBJ2-2; TRBD2 matches at 7 bases. J was trimmed by 5 bases and V by 5 bases; bases with no gene match: 9. This CDR3 contains 15 residues. Germline V gene data show CDR1 as SGHNT and CDR2 as YYREEE (reference sequence). The CDR3 loop is CASSWGLKGTGELFF. CDR3 DNA sequence: TGTGCCAGCAGTTGGGGACTAAAGGGAACCGGGGAGCTGTTTTTT.

V usage is TRBV5-1 and J usage is TRBJ2-5; 7 nucleotides agree with TRBD2. Germline V gene data show CDR1 as SGHRS and CDR2 as YFSETQ. V trimming: 1 base; J trimming: 4 bases; junction bases outside the gene matches: 1. This CDR3 spans 13 amino acids. CDR3 bases: TGCGCCAGCAGCTTGTCGGGAGGAGAGACCCAGTACTTC. This encodes CASSLSGGETQYF.

The chain is built from TRBV2 and TRBJ2-5; 9 bases fit TRBD1. The germline CDR1 and CDR2 sequences are SNHLY and FYNNEI. V lost 6 bases, J lost 3 bases, and 2 bases stayed unmatched. This CDR3 is 13 amino acids long. Written as DNA, the CDR3 is TGTGCCAGCAGACAGGGGGCTGAAGAGACCCAGTACTTC. This encodes CASRQGAEETQYF.

This rearrangement joins TRBV25-1 to TRBJ1-2, with D possibly being TRBD1 (5 bases). Germline loops: CDR1 MGHDK, CDR2 SYGVNS. V dropped 5 bases and J dropped 8 bases, with 15 bases sitting between them. The length of the CDR3 is 13 residues. CDR3 bases: TGTGCCAGCAGTCCGCAGGGTGCCTGGGGCTACACCTTC. This sequence encodes CASSPQGAWGYTF.

Remarks on this clone: The same CDR3 can be traced to other DNA sequences in this sample. This chain joins TRBV29-1 and TRBJ1-5; D gene ambiguous. The CDR3 runs to 13 residues. V gave up 4 bases and J gave up 2 bases, with 9 bases separating them. CDR1 and CDR2 (germline): SQVTM, ANQGSEA. The CDR3 loop is CSVGVGGNQPQHF. In nucleotides, the CDR3 is TGCAGCGTTGGGGTGGGAGGCAATCAGCCCCAGCATTTT.

This clone was seen a few times. The V and J genes are TRBV9 and TRBJ1-1; D not resolved. Germline lookup yields CDR1 SGDLS and CDR2 YYNGEE. Between the trimmed V and J ends, which lost 4 bases and 0 bases, there was a span of 7 bases. This CDR3 has 13 amino acids. DNA of the CDR3: TGTGCCAGCAGCCCCCACATGAACACTGAAGCTTTCTTT. Translation gives CASSPHMNTEAFF.

The V gene is TRBV9, the J gene TRBJ2-3; perhaps TRBD2 as D (5 bases). Looked up from germline, CDR1 is SGDLS and CDR2 is YYNGEE. The V gene lost 1 base and the J gene lost 2 bases, with 8 bases spanning the gap. The CDR3 extends over 14 amino acids. The CDR3 DNA sequence: TGTGCCAGCAGCGTAACTAGTTACACAGATACGCAGTATTTT. This codes for CASSVTSYTDTQYF.

This clone was observed a handful of times. The V call is TRBV7-2, the J call TRBJ1-2, with TRBD1 matching 10 bases. With 1 base clipped from V and 8 bases from J, the junction kept 4 bases outside the gene matches. CDR1 and CDR2 from the germline V gene are SGHTA and FQGNSA. This CDR3 is built from 14 residues. CDR3 sequence reads: CASSLGQGARGYTF. The CDR3 region has the DNA TGTGCCAGCAGCTTAGGACAGGGGGCGAGGGGCTACACCTTC. Filled out from reference TRBV7-2 and TRBJ1-2, the complete variable domain reads GAGVSQSPSNKVTEKGKDVELRCDPISGHTALYWYRQSLGQGLEFLIYFQGNSAPDKSGLPSDRFSAERTGGSVSTLTIQRTQQEDSAVYLCASSLGQGARGYTFGSGTRLTVV.

This clone occurred a few times. The genes are TRBV4-2 and TRBJ2-3, with D unclear. CDR1 is LGHNA and CDR2 is YNFKEQ in the germline V gene. V was shortened by 4 bases and J by 1 base, with 18 bases between the two germline ends. The CDR3 sequence is 17 residues long. For the CDR3, the DNA is TGTGCCAGCAGCCTAAATCACTATCCAGCCCGCACAGATACGCAGTATTTT. Amino acids: CASSLNHYPARTDTQYF.

This clone was detected a few times. The chain couples TRBV7-2 to TRBJ1-5; D ambiguous. Trimming shortened V by 5 bases and J by 7 bases, and 15 bases separated the two germline ends. The CDR3 sequence is 14 residues long. Germline loops: CDR1 SGHTA, CDR2 FQGNSA. The CDR3 sequence: CASSQTRGGQPQHF. As DNA, the CDR3 is TGTGCCAGCAGCCAGACTCGAGGCGGGCAGCCCCAGCATTTT.

V is TRBV7-9 and J is TRBJ1-2, with TRBD1 matching over 7 bases. This CDR3 has 14 residues. Looked up from germline, CDR1 is SEHNR and CDR2 is FQNEAQ (reference sequence). V lost 5 bases, J lost 7 bases, and 10 bases stayed unmatched. In DNA form, the CDR3 reads TGTGCCAGCAGCCCGGGACAGCTAAGGGCTGGCTACACCTTC. Translating it yields CASSPGQLRAGYTF.

The gene calls are TRBV30 and TRBJ2-1; possible D gene TRBD2, 6 bases. The CDR3 sequence is 13 residues long. Trimming removed 4 bases at V and 2 bases at J, with 9 bases between. In germline, CDR1 is GTSNPN, CDR2 SVGIG (reference sequence). Here the CDR3 DNA reads TGTGCCTGGAACGCGGGGACCTACAATGAGCAGTTCTTC. As protein: CAWNAGTYNEQFF. Complete variable domain (other parts from reference TRBV30 and TRBJ2-1): SQTIHQWPATLVQPVGSPLSLECTVEGTSNPNLYWYRQAAGRGLQLLFYSVGIGQISSEVPQNLSASRPQDRQFILSSKKLLLSDSGFYLCAWNAGTYNEQFFGPGTRLTVL.

As to this clone: The same CDR3 can be traced to other DNA sequences in this sample. The J gene is TRBJ1-5, the V gene TRBV7-9; D remains ambiguous. In germline, CDR1 is SEHNR, CDR2 FQNEAQ (reference sequence). This CDR3 has 13 residues. Trimming took 3 bases from V and 2 from J, leaving 5 bases between them. In DNA, the CDR3 is TGTGCCAGCAGCTTGCAGGGCAATCAGCCCCAGCATTTT. It yields the protein CASSLQGNQPQHF.

The chain combines TRBV13 with TRBJ2-1, with D unresolved. There are 14 residues in the CDR3. Trimming shortened V by 5 bases and J by 4 bases, and 12 bases separated the two germline ends. Germline loops: CDR1 PRHDT, CDR2 FYEKMQ (reference sequence). CDR3 sequence (DNA): TGTGCCAGCAGCCCCTCGGCAGGTTACAATGAGCAGTTCTTC. Translating it yields CASSPSAGYNEQFF.